The 24 T cell receptor beta chains below were found in one sample sequenced in a study of beta chain features in type 1 diabetes. Since all of the isolated RNA was reverse transcribed, expressed TCRB transcripts were what got sequenced. Method: immunoSEQ multiplex PCR; TCRdb's copy keeps in-frame clones and lacks some. The sample records roughly 230,000 clones, around 10% being singletons. What was sequenced was naive CD4+ T cells from blood. The receptors here all came from a woman between 18 and 29 years old in good health.

The genes are TRBV5-1 and TRBJ1-1; no clear D gene. Germline V gene data show CDR1 as SGHRS and CDR2 as YFSETQ. The germline V and J ends were trimmed by 6 bases and 4 bases, with 22 bases remaining between them. The CDR3 has 16 amino acids. CDR3 sequence (DNA): TGCGCCAGCAAGCAGCTTTTAGGTACGGGAGGCACTGAAGCTTTCTTT. This sequence encodes CASKQLLGTGGTEAFF.

This clone was observed a few times. The rearrangement links TRBV5-1 to TRBJ2-5; TRBD2 is a possible D gene (5 bases). This CDR3 is built from 17 residues. V was shortened by 0 bases and J by 2 bases, with 17 bases between the two germline ends. Looked up from germline, CDR1 is SGHRS and CDR2 is YFSETQ. CDR3 in DNA: TGCGCCAGCAGCTTGGGAGGGTCCAACGGAGGTCAAGAGACCCAGTACTTC. Encoded protein: CASSLGGSNGGQETQYF.

There are a few counts of this clone. The V gene is TRBV7-9, the J gene TRBJ2-2; D is undetermined. Trimming left V 5 bases short and J 4 bases short, with 8 bases between. Looked up from germline, CDR1 is SEHNR and CDR2 is FQNEAQ (reference sequence). CDR3 length: 13 residues. This CDR3 reads CASSQAVTGELFF. As DNA, the CDR3 is TGTGCCAGCAGCCAGGCTGTCACCGGGGAGCTGTTTTTT.

In its sample, this clone was seen a few times. The chain recombines TRBV29-1 with TRBJ1-2; no definite D call. This CDR3 is built from 10 residues. Germline values: CDR1 SQVTM, CDR2 ANQGSEA. Trimming took 3 bases from V and 7 from J, leaving 6 bases between them. Here the CDR3 DNA reads TGCAGCGTTGACCGGGGTGGCTACACCTTC. The encoded protein is CSVDRGGYTF.

This sequence joins TRBV5-4 and TRBJ2-3; D is possibly TRBD1 (5 bases). Trimming stripped 0 bases from V and 6 bases from J, with 14 bases between. CDR3 length: 15 amino acids. Germline values: CDR1 SGHNT, CDR2 YYREEE (reference sequence). The DNA for the CDR3 is TGTGCCAGCAGCTTGGGGGGCCTAGTTTCTGATACGCAGTATTTT. It specifies CASSLGGLVSDTQYF.

The V gene is TRBV2, the J gene TRBJ2-5, with D perhaps matching TRBD1 (6 bases). This CDR3 has 15 residues. CDR1 and CDR2 (germline): SNHLY, FYNNEI. V dropped 6 bases and J dropped 5 bases, with 19 bases sitting between them. The CDR3 loop reads CASSLTLTGLETQYF. The CDR3 DNA sequence: TGTGCCAGCAGCCTGACCCTAACAGGGTTGGAGACCCAGTACTTC.

The rearrangement joins TRBV6-1 to TRBJ1-6; the match to TRBD1 covers 8 bases. This CDR3 spans 15 amino acids. Looked up from germline, CDR1 is MNHNS and CDR2 is SASEGT. V lost 6 bases, J lost 7 bases, and 8 bases stayed unmatched. CDR3 nucleotide sequence: TGTGCCAGCAGCGGGACAGGCGCTGGCAATTCACCCCTCCACTTT. It translates to CASSGTGAGNSPLHF.

The rearrangement joins TRBV9 to TRBJ1-1, with TRBD1 identical over 10 bases. The CDR3 has 16 residues. The V and J ends lost 2 bases and 10 bases, in that order; junction bases with no gene match: 14. Per the germline V gene, CDR1 is SGDLS and CDR2 is YYNGEE. The CDR3 protein is CASSVTWGGTGAVAFF. The CDR3 DNA is TGTGCCAGCAGCGTTACCTGGGGGGGGACAGGGGCAGTAGCTTTCTTT.

The table lists this clone with a few counts. The chain employs TRBV2 and TRBJ1-5, with D possibly being TRBD1 (6 bases). Germline CDR1 and CDR2: SNHLY and FYNNEI. V was clipped by 7 bases and J by 6 bases, with 13 bases between them. This CDR3 region has 13 residues. CDR3 coding DNA: TGTGCCAGCACGCGCAGGGGTGGTCAGCCCCAGCATTTT. Residues: CASTRRGGQPQHF.

The DNA for the CDR3 is TGCAGCGCTACCAGGTCCGGGACAACTAATGAAAAACTGTTTTTT. It is translated as CSATRSGTTNEKLFF. The chain recombines TRBV29-1 with TRBJ1-4; the D is unclear. Trimming cost V 7 bases and J 0 bases, with 15 bases left between them. Germline V gene data show CDR1 as SQVTM and CDR2 as ANQGSEA. The CDR3 runs to 15 residues.

This clone was observed a few times. The J gene is TRBJ2-1, the V gene TRBV5-6, with TRBD2 matching over 12 bases. Trimming took 0 bases from V and 6 from J; bases not matched to a gene: 7. The CDR3 has 17 residues. Germline V gene sequence: CDR1 SGHDT, CDR2 YYEEEE. The CDR3 bases are TGTGCCAGCAGCTTGGACCGCCTAGCGGGAGGGCCCAATGAGCAGTTCTTC. This gives the protein CASSLDRLAGGPNEQFF. Based on the CDR3 plus reference TRBV5-6 and TRBJ2-1, the full variable domain is DAGVTQSPTHLIKTRGQQVTLRCSPKSGHDTVSWYQQALGQGPQFIFQYYEEEERQRGNFPDRFSGHQFPNYSSELNVNALLLGDSALYLCASSLDRLAGGPNEQFFGPGTRLTVL.

CDR3 region: CASSQGQSRMQYF. The CDR3 bases are TGTGCCAGCAGCCAGGGACAGAGTCGTATGCAGTATTTT. This chain joins TRBV7-3 and TRBJ2-3; TRBD1 aligns across 7 bases. CDR1 SGHTA and CDR2 FQGTGA come from the germline V gene. V dropped 5 bases and J dropped 11; count of bases not matched to a gene: 10. The CDR3 contains 13 residues.

The V call is TRBV27, the J call TRBJ1-5; D ambiguous. V was shortened by 1 base and J by 1 base, with 8 bases between the two germline ends. The germline V gene encodes CDR1 MNHEY and CDR2 SMNVEV (reference sequence). The CDR3 contains 15 residues. The CDR3 spells CASSLLAGSNQPQHF. The CDR3 bases are TGTGCCAGCAGTTTATTGGCCGGGAGCAATCAGCCCCAGCATTTT.

This clone was counted a few times. V is TRBV2 and J is TRBJ2-7; D is perhaps TRBD2 (5 bases). V was trimmed by 6 bases and J by 2 bases, leaving 8 bases between them. This CDR3 spans 12 amino acids. Looked up from germline, CDR1 is SNHLY and CDR2 is FYNNEI. The CDR3 sequence is CASRAEPYEQYF. The CDR3 DNA follows: TGTGCCAGCAGAGCGGAGCCCTACGAGCAGTACTTC.

This clone was observed a handful of times. The V and J genes are TRBV18 and TRBJ2-7; TRBD1 aligns across 8 bases. Trimming cost V 3 bases and J 8 bases; bases outside gene matches: 12. The CDR3 is 15 amino acids. The germline V gene has CDR1 KGHSH and CDR2 LQKENI. This chain's CDR3 is CASSPGGQALSKQYF. CDR3 bases: TGTGCCAGCTCACCGGGGGGACAGGCCTTATCTAAGCAGTACTTC.

The rearrangement joins TRBV5-5 to TRBJ2-1; the D gene is possibly TRBD2 (5 bases). V gave up 3 bases and J gave up 3 bases, with 13 bases separating them. Per germline, CDR1 SGHKS and CDR2 YYEKEE (reference sequence). This CDR3 region has 15 residues. The CDR3 bases are TGTGCCAGCAGCTGGAGCGGAAGAAGCTACAATGAGCAGTTCTTC. Translated: CASSWSGRSYNEQFF.

This clone was detected many times. The CDR3 here is CASSPPGGQETQYF. CDR3 nucleotide sequence: TGTGCCAGCAGCCCCCCGGGGGGACAAGAGACCCAGTACTTC. The chain links TRBV11-2 to TRBJ2-5; 7 nucleotides align to TRBD2. The germline gives CDR1 SGHAT, CDR2 FQNNGV. The length of the CDR3 is 14 residues. The V gene end was trimmed by 5 bases and the J gene end by 2 bases; junction bases not matched to a gene: 5.

This clone has a handful of counts. This rearrangement joins TRBV5-1 to TRBJ2-7, with D maybe TRBD2 (6 bases). The germline V gene encodes CDR1 SGHRS and CDR2 YFSETQ. This CDR3 spans 14 amino acids. V lost 6 bases to trimming and J lost 6 bases, with 19 bases between them. CDR3: CASTNSGTSFEQYF. In DNA form, the CDR3 reads TGCGCCAGCACCAACTCGGGAACTAGCTTCGAGCAGTACTTC.

A remark on this clone: The same CDR3 is also encoded by other DNA sequences in this sample. The chain employs TRBV20-1 and TRBJ2-3; D gene uncertain. This CDR3 comprises 11 residues. The germline V and J ends were trimmed by 3 bases and 2 bases, with 3 bases remaining between them. CDR1 is DFQATT and CDR2 is SNEGSKA in the germline V gene (reference sequence). Here the CDR3 DNA reads TGCAGTGCTAGCCTCACAGATACGCAGTATTTT. Its translation: CSASLTDTQYF.

CDR3 amino acids: CARSITGIDTEAFF. DNA for the CDR3: TGTGCCCGGTCTATAACAGGGATAGACACTGAAGCTTTCTTT. V usage is TRBV30 and J usage is TRBJ1-1; possible D gene TRBD1, 6 bases. Germline V gene sequence: CDR1 GTSNPN, CDR2 SVGIG (reference sequence). V was shortened by 8 bases and J by 3 bases, with 19 bases between the two germline ends. This CDR3 has 14 amino acids. Looking up the rest from reference TRBV30 and TRBJ1-1 gives the full variable domain: SQTIHQWPATLVQPVGSPLSLECTVEGTSNPNLYWYRQAAGRGLQLLFYSVGIGQISSEVPQNLSASRPQDRQFILSSKKLLLSDSGFYLCARSITGIDTEAFFGQGTRLTVV.

This clone showed up just a few times. V is TRBV6-1 and J is TRBJ2-6; unclear D gene. Germline V gene sequence: CDR1 MNHNS, CDR2 SASEGT. Trimming left V 4 bases short and J 1 base short, with 5 bases between. The CDR3 covers 14 residues. CDR3 protein: CASSARSGANVLTF. The DNA of the CDR3 is TGTGCCAGCAGTGCCCGGTCTGGGGCCAACGTCCTGACTTTC.

This clone was seen only a few times. This chain joins TRBV30 and TRBJ1-5, with D unresolved. Trimming took off 0 bases at V and 7 bases at J, with 10 bases between the two ends. This CDR3 is built from 13 residues. Germline V lookup: CDR1 GTSNPN, CDR2 SVGIG (reference sequence). The CDR3 bases are TGTGCCTGGAGTGTCGAGGTTGGGCAGCCCCAGCATTTT. Its protein product is CAWSVEVGQPQHF. The whole variable domain, remainder taken from reference TRBV30 and TRBJ1-5, is SQTIHQWPATLVQPVGSPLSLECTVEGTSNPNLYWYRQAAGRGLQLLFYSVGIGQISSEVPQNLSASRPQDRQFILSSKKLLLSDSGFYLCAWSVEVGQPQHFGDGTRLSIL.

The gene calls are TRBV10-1 and TRBJ2-7; the D is unclear. CDR3 length: 13 amino acids. Per germline, CDR1 WNHNN and CDR2 SYGVQD (reference sequence). Trimming pared 2 bases from V and 6 bases from J, leaving 11 bases between. CDR3: CASSERQAREQYF. In DNA, the CDR3 is TGCGCCAGCAGTGAGCGGCAGGCTCGCGAGCAGTACTTC.

The chain recombines TRBV10-3 with TRBJ2-7, with D tentatively TRBD1 (5 bases). The V end was cut by 8 bases, the J end by 6 bases, with 20 bases between. This CDR3 is 14 amino acids long. Germline V CDR1 and CDR2: ENHRY, SYGVKD. The CDR3 protein is CAISQEPGSGEQYF. CDR3 DNA: TGTGCCATCTCGCAAGAACCAGGGTCGGGCGAGCAGTACTTC.